This is a list of T cell receptor beta chains from one sample in a study of T-cell reconstitution after alpha-beta-depleted transplantation in children. TCRdb itself ran the PCR reads through MiXCR, one entry per CDR3 protein. The top ten clones hold 30% to 35% of a sample with 90,000 to 130,000 distinct CDR3 sequences, around 10% of them seen once. Source: PBMCs, taken before TCRalphabeta/CD19-depleted stem cell transplant. The receptors shown here come from a boy younger than 10 with acute lymphoblastic leukemia, due to receive a stem cell transplant. The CDR3 runs from the conserved cysteine through the conserved F or W. Fields, in order: D gene, J gene, V gene, clone size, CDR3 DNA, CDR3 protein. The D gene is left open where the match is weak. The size field is filled for only some rows; it gives once, few, many or a size class.

. | TRBJ1-5 | TRBV11-1 | many | TGTGCCAGCAGCTTAGTCTCGTTGGGTGGCAGGGGTGGCAATCAGCCCCAGCATTTT | CASSLVSLGGRGGNQPQHF
. | TRBJ2-5 | TRBV5-8 | . | TGTGCCAGCAGCTTGGTGGGAACCCAGTACTTC | CASSLVGTQYF
. | TRBJ2-7 | TRBV5-1 | few | TGCGCCAGCGGGGACTCGTGGGAGCAGTACTTC | CASGDSWEQYF
. | TRBJ2-7 | TRBV7-9 | few | TGTGCCAGCAGCCCGCGCGGGGTTTACGAGCAGTACTTC | CASSPRGVYEQYF
TRBD1 | TRBJ2-3 | TRBV9 | few | TGTGCCAGCAGCGTAGCCCAGGGACAGGGGGAGGAATATTTT | CASSVAQGQGEEYF
. | TRBJ2-3 | TRBV24-1 | . | TGTGCCACCAGTGATCCGTCCCCTGGGGGCACAGATACGCAGTATTTT | CATSDPSPGGTDTQYF
. | TRBJ2-5 | TRBV6-5 | . | TGTGCCAGCAGTTACTCGTCCGGGTCAAAAGAGACCCAGTACTTC | CASSYSSGSKETQYF
. | TRBJ2-5 | TRBV7-9 | . | TGTGCCAGCAGCTCCCAACTGTACCAAGAGACCCAGTACTTC | CASSSQLYQETQYF
. | TRBJ1-2 | TRBV20-1 | few | TGCAGTGCTAGCGCCATAGCTAACTATGGCTACACCTTC | CSASAIANYGYTF
. | TRBJ2-3 | TRBV7-7 | . | TGTGCCAGCAGCTCCATCGGGACCACAGATACGCAGTATTTT | CASSSIGTTDTQYF
. | TRBJ2-1 | TRBV6-1 | few | TGTGCCAGCAGTGTCAGGGGAAACTATGAGCAGTTCTTC | CASSVRGNYEQFF
TRBD2 | TRBJ2-5 | TRBV20-1 | . | TGCAGTGCTAGACTAGCGGTCCAAGAGACCCAGTACTTC | CSARLAVQETQYF
TRBD1 | TRBJ1-1 | TRBV28 | . | TGTGCCAGCAGTTTAAACAGGGGGCCCACTGAAGCTTTCTTT | CASSLNRGPTEAFF
. | TRBJ2-2 | TRBV13 | . | TGTGCCAGCAGCAAAATGGCAGGGGAGCTGTTTTTT | CASSKMAGELFF
TRBD1 | TRBJ2-1 | TRBV12-3/TRBV12-4 | many | TGTGCCAGCAGCCGGGACAGAGCCTACAATGAGCAGTTCTTC | CASSRDRAYNEQFF
. | TRBJ1-1 | TRBV3-1 | few | TGTGCCAGCAGCCACTACAGCGGGGGAAACACTGAAGCTTTCTTT | CASSHYSGGNTEAFF
. | TRBJ1-5 | TRBV29-1 | . | TGCAGCGTTGGTCAGGCGGACGATCAGCCCCAGCATTTT | CSVGQADDQPQHF
. | TRBJ2-7 | TRBV5-1 | . | TGCGCCAGCAGCTTGTTGTCCGACAGGCGTTACGAGCAGTACTTC | CASSLLSDRRYEQYF
. | TRBJ1-2 | TRBV15 | once | TGTGCCACCAGCAAACCAGGGGTTCGTAGCTATGGCTACACCTTC | CATSKPGVRSYGYTF
TRBD1 | TRBJ2-1 | TRBV30 | few | TGTGCCTGCGGGACAGGGAGGTACAATGAGCAGTTCTTC | CACGTGRYNEQFF
. | TRBJ1-4 | TRBV6-1 | many | TGTGCCAGCAGTCCATGGCAGGGTTGGGAAAAACTGTTTTTT | CASSPWQGWEKLFF
TRBD2 | TRBJ2-7 | TRBV2 | . | TGTGCCAGCAGAGGTAGCGGGGCCGAGCAGTACTTC | CASRGSGAEQYF
. | TRBJ2-2 | TRBV10-2 | many | TGCGCCAGCAGTGACCAGGGGAGGCGGACCGGGGAGCTGTTTTTT | CASSDQGRRTGELFF
. | TRBJ2-1 | TRBV11-2 | few | TGTGCCAGCAGCTTAGATGGGTTAATAAATGAGCAGTTCTTC | CASSLDGLINEQFF
. | TRBJ1-2 | TRBV5-1 | . | TGCGCCAGCAGCTTGAACCCGGACGTACCTAACTATGGCTACACCTTC | CASSLNPDVPNYGYTF
TRBD1 | TRBJ1-4 | TRBV7-2 | . | TGTGCCAGCAGCTTGTTGTCGGGACAGCCTAATGAAAAACTGTTTTTT | CASSLLSGQPNEKLFF
TRBD1 | TRBJ1-2 | TRBV5-6 | few | TGTGCCAGTACATTGCCGGGACAGCGTTCCGGCTACACCTTC | CASTLPGQRSGYTF
. | TRBJ2-1 | TRBV5-1 | few | TGCGCCAGCAGCATGCACGGGGTCCCGAGCGGCCCCTACAATGAGCAGTTCTTC | CASSMHGVPSGPYNEQFF
TRBD1 | TRBJ2-4 | TRBV7-3 | many | TGTGCCAGCAGCTTGAGCCGAGCCGGGACAGGGGGGGGAAACATTCAGTACTTC | CASSLSRAGTGGGNIQYF
TRBD2 | TRBJ2-7 | TRBV6-1 | few | TGTGCCAGCAGGGCGGCGGGAGGGGTTCACTACGAGCAGTACTTC | CASRAAGGVHYEQYF